These T cell receptor beta chains were read from a single sample in a study of identical twins. TCRdb processed the 5' RACE reads anew with MiXCR; each CDR3 protein has one entry. The data contain about 460,000 distinct CDR3 sequences, 14% of them singletons. This same sample was also part of a study on yellow fever vaccine responses in identical twins.

Sequenced: CD4+ T cells sorted from blood. The receptors shown here come from a woman under 30 in good health. CDR3s include the opening cysteine and the closing phenylalanine or tryptophan. A D gene is named only where the DNA matches it firmly. The size of a clone is reported for some rows only, either as once, few or many, or as a class for expanded clones.

J,V,D,size,DNA,CDR3
TRBJ2-3,TRBV2,TRBD2,-,TGTGCCACCAAGACTAGCGGGAAGTTCACAGATACGCAGTATTTT,CATKTSGKFTDTQYF
TRBJ2-1,TRBV18,-,few,TGTGCCAGCGCTCCGGGACGGAACTACAATGAGCAGTTCTTC,CASAPGRNYNEQFF
TRBJ1-1,TRBV12-3/TRBV12-4,-,many,TGTGCCAGCAGCATGTCAGCGAGACTGAACACTGAAGCTTTCTTT,CASSMSARLNTEAFF
TRBJ2-5,TRBV20-1,-,few,TGCAGTGCTCTATGGGACTCGCAAGAGACCCAGTACTTC,CSALWDSQETQYF
TRBJ1-5,TRBV2,-,few,TGTGCCAGCAGTGGTCAGAATCAGCCCCAGCATTTT,CASSGQNQPQHF
TRBJ2-5,TRBV5-1,-,-,TGCGCCAGCAGCAAGTACCAAGAGACCCAGTACTTC,CASSKYQETQYF
TRBJ2-7,TRBV20-1,TRBD1,-,TGCAGTGCTAGAACCCTTGACAGGGGGACCTACGAGCAGTACTTC,CSARTLDRGTYEQYF
TRBJ1-2,TRBV7-2,TRBD1,-,TGTGCCAGCATCGAAGTGGCGACAGGGACCTCTGGCTACACCTTC,CASIEVATGTSGYTF
TRBJ2-3,TRBV20-1,-,few,TGCAGTGCTAGGTCGGATACAGATACGCAGTATTTT,CSARSDTDTQYF
TRBJ2-6,TRBV30,-,-,TGTGCCTGGAGTGCTAACTCAGGGTCCACTGGGGCCAACGTCCTGACTTTC,CAWSANSGSTGANVLTF
TRBJ2-1,TRBV6-6,TRBD2,few,TGTGCCAGCACGGGACGGGGGGACAATGAGCAGTTCTTC,CASTGRGDNEQFF
TRBJ2-1,TRBV5-6,-,few,TGTGCCAGCAGCTTGGGGCAGATGGAGTTCTTC,CASSLGQMEFF
TRBJ2-2,TRBV5-5,TRBD2,-,TGTGCCAGCAGCGGGGGGTCACTAGCGGTGACGCCCGGGGAGCTGTTTTTT,CASSGGSLAVTPGELFF
TRBJ2-7,TRBV5-1,-,many,TGTGCCAGCAGTTTTACAGGGTACGAGCAGTACTTC,CASSFTGYEQYF
TRBJ2-1,TRBV5-5,TRBD2,-,TGTGCCAGCAGCTTGGTTTCGCTAGCGGGGGGGCCCTACAATGAGCAGTTCTTC,CASSLVSLAGGPYNEQFF
TRBJ2-3,TRBV25-1,-,few,TGTGCCAGCAGTGAGTACACAGATACGCAGTATTTT,CASSEYTDTQYF
TRBJ2-4,TRBV29-1,-,many,TGCAGCGTTTGGGATTTCAAAAACATTCAGTACTTC,CSVWDFKNIQYF
TRBJ2-5,TRBV7-9,-,few,TGTGCCAGCAGCTTAGGGGTCTTGCCAGGGGAGGAGACCCAGTACTTC,CASSLGVLPGEETQYF
TRBJ2-7,TRBV7-2,-,few,TGTGCCAGCAGCTTCAACCGGGACTACGAGCAGTACTTC,CASSFNRDYEQYF
TRBJ2-1,TRBV28,-,-,TGTGCCAGCAGTTCCCCGCCCGGTGAGCAGTTCTTC,CASSSPPGEQFF
TRBJ2-2,TRBV5-1,-,few,TGCGCCAGCAGCCTTGTCGGGGACTACACCGGGGAGCTGTTTTTT,CASSLVGDYTGELFF
TRBJ2-1,TRBV6-2/TRBV6-3,TRBD2,-,TGTGCCAGCACCGGGACTAGCGGGGGGGCTTGGAATGAGCAGTTCTTC,CASTGTSGGAWNEQFF
TRBJ2-5,TRBV6-1,-,-,TGTGCCAGCACAGGGAGCGTCTCACAAGAGACCCAGTACTTC,CASTGSVSQETQYF
TRBJ2-3,TRBV7-9,-,few,TGTGCCAGCAGCCCCCGGGGGGCGGGGGACACAGATACGCAGTATTTT,CASSPRGAGDTDTQYF
TRBJ2-3,TRBV20-1,-,-,TGCAGTGCTCCGCGTGGAAATACGCAGTATTTT,CSAPRGNTQYF
TRBJ1-1,TRBV20-1,-,few,TGCAGTGTCACAGCGAAGCGGTCCGGATTGAACACTGAAGCTTTCTTT,CSVTAKRSGLNTEAFF
TRBJ2-7,TRBV5-5,-,-,TGTGCCAGCGGCCCGGGGCTACACAGCTACTACGAGCAGTACTTC,CASGPGLHSYYEQYF
TRBJ2-2,TRBV11-3,-,-,TGTGCCAGTAGCCCCCTGACGGCCGGGGAGCTGTTTTTT,CASSPLTAGELFF
TRBJ2-5,TRBV5-6,-,-,TGTGCCAGCAGCTTGGGGGCAGGCCGCGAGACCCAGTACTTC,CASSLGAGRETQYF
TRBJ2-7,TRBV20-1,-,-,TGCAGTGCCCCCCCGGTGACTTTGCTGAAGCAGTACTTC,CSAPPVTLLKQYF
TRBJ2-3,TRBV28,TRBD1,few,TGTGCCAGCAGTCAAATACCGGGACAGGGGGTAACAGATACGCAGTATTTT,CASSQIPGQGVTDTQYF
TRBJ1-5,TRBV2,-,-,TGTGCCAGCTCCTCATCCTATAGCAATCAGCCCCAGCATTTT,CASSSSYSNQPQHF
TRBJ2-7,TRBV11-2,TRBD1,many,TGTGCCAGCAGCACGTACAGGGGGACCTCCTACGAGCAGTACTTC,CASSTYRGTSYEQYF
TRBJ2-1,TRBV18,-,many,TGTGCCAGCTCACTCGGGACGACATACAATGAGCAGTTCTTC,CASSLGTTYNEQFF
TRBJ2-2,TRBV18,-,-,TGTGCCAGCTCGCGATCCGGGACCGCGAACACCGGGGAGCTGTTTTTT,CASSRSGTANTGELFF
TRBJ2-5,TRBV15,-,-,TGTGCCACCAGCAAGAGGGGGGGGGAGACCCAGTACTTC,CATSKRGGETQYF
TRBJ1-5,TRBV6-4,TRBD1,few,TGTGCCAGCACCCGGATGACGGGACAGGGACTTGTGGGGTATGGCAATCAGCCCCAGCATTTT,CASTRMTGQGLVGYGNQPQHF
TRBJ2-2,TRBV20-1,TRBD2,-,TGCAGTGCTAGGAGAGGTCTAGCGGACAACACCGGGGAGCTGTTTTTT,CSARRGLADNTGELFF
TRBJ2-3,TRBV10-1,-,-,TGCGCCAGCAGGGACCTCAGCACAGATACGCAGTATTTT,CASRDLSTDTQYF
TRBJ2-2,TRBV18,-,-,TGTGCCAGCTCACGACCGACAGGACTGAACACCGGGGAGCTGTTTTTT,CASSRPTGLNTGELFF
TRBJ1-4,TRBV10-3,-,-,TGTGCCATCAGTGAGTCGGGGGATGAAAAACTGTTTTTT,CAISESGDEKLFF
TRBJ2-7,TRBV7-8,TRBD2,-,TGTGCCAGCAGCTTAGTGGCTAGCGGGAGAAATTCCTACGAGCAGTACTTC,CASSLVASGRNSYEQYF
TRBJ2-3,TRBV7-2,-,-,TGTGCCAGCAGCTTGTCCCGGGGACTCACAGATACGCAGTATTTT,CASSLSRGLTDTQYF
TRBJ2-3,TRBV29-1,-,many,TGCAGCGTCCACAGTAGCACAGATACGCAGTATTTT,CSVHSSTDTQYF
TRBJ2-5,TRBV14,-,few,TGTGCCAGCAGCCTCGACTTGTTAGAGACCCAGTACTTC,CASSLDLLETQYF
TRBJ2-2,TRBV9,TRBD2,-,TGTGCCAGCAGCCCCATGTCACTAGCGGGGGGGACCGGGGAGCTGTTTTTT,CASSPMSLAGGTGELFF
TRBJ2-2,TRBV6-1,TRBD1,-,TGTGCCAGCAGGATACAGGGGACCGGGGAGCTGTTTTTT,CASRIQGTGELFF
TRBJ2-7,TRBV27,TRBD2,-,TGTGCCAGCAGTTCGCCGGGACTAGCGGGAGGGCCTACCTACGAGCAGTACTTC,CASSSPGLAGGPTYEQYF
TRBJ2-3,TRBV29-1,-,-,TGCAGCGTTGGAATCCTCACAGATACGCAGTATTTT,CSVGILTDTQYF
TRBJ2-6,TRBV12-3/TRBV12-4,-,few,TGTGCCAGCAGTTTAAAGGCCGTCCTGCGTTCTGGGGCCAACGTCCTGACTTTC,CASSLKAVLRSGANVLTF
TRBJ2-4,TRBV28,-,few,TGTGCCAGCAGTCCCGCCGGAGTAACCAACATTCAGTACTTC,CASSPAGVTNIQYF
TRBJ1-5,TRBV27,TRBD1,-,TGTGCCAGCAGTCCCCCAGGACAGGGGCCCCAGCATTTT,CASSPPGQGPQHF
TRBJ2-6,TRBV5-1,-,-,TGCGCCAGCAGCTTGGGACAGGTCAACTCTGGGGCCAACGTCCTGACTTTC,CASSLGQVNSGANVLTF